This T cell receptor (beta chain) was recovered during a study of early T cells in non-severe SARS-CoV-2 infection. Study-level information: Chains were unpaired, as sequencing was done on bulk RNA from unsorted whole blood. Whole-study results and caveats: VDJdb matching, biased toward anti-spike CD8 responses, missed private and CD4 specificities.

About this clonotype itself: Its antigen is as yet unknown. The junction differs from germline at one of its ends, possibly a read error.

Unique molecular identifiers tagged individual cDNA molecules. TCRdb re-called the 5' RACE reads with MiXCR, one entry per CDR3 protein. The sample carries under 90,000 distinct CDR3 sequences, approximately 13% recorded once. The germline V gene encodes CDR1 SGHKS and CDR2 YYEKEE (reference sequence). The CDR3 loop spans 12 amino acids. Sequencing was carried out using whole blood. This chain links TRBV5-5 with TRBJ2-3; no reliable D call. The origin of this receptor is an adult who was a healthcare worker with PCR-confirmed SARS-CoV-2 infection or an uninfected control (not recorded which). The CDR3 here is CASSTSTNTQYF. As DNA, the CDR3 is TGTGCCAGCAGCACAAGCACAAATACGCAGTATTTT.